Listed here are 16 T cell receptor beta chains from one sample, sequenced in a study of shared clonotypes between healthy human individuals. The table came from immunoSEQ multiplex PCR; TCRdb's copy has only in-frame clones and leaves some out. The top ten clones hold about 13% of a sample with roughly 500,000 clones, about 85% of them seen once. Sequencing was done on a sample of PBMCs. The source is a woman aged 40 to 49 in good health. Some clones in this sample may be carry-over from other donors' samples.

J is TRBJ2-5 and V is TRBV9; 9 positions agree with TRBD1. The CDR3 sequence is 15 residues long. The J segment lost 4 bases and the V segment lost 0 bases, leaving 4 bases of the junction unmatched. Germline values: CDR1 SGDLS, CDR2 YYNGEE. The CDR3 coding sequence is TGTGCCAGCAGCGTAGGGACAGGGGTTATAGAGACCCAGTACTTC. It translates to CASSVGTGVIETQYF. Complete variable domain (other parts from reference TRBV9 and TRBJ2-5): DSGVTQTPKHLITATGQRVTLRCSPRSGDLSVYWYQQSLDQGLQFLIQYYNGEERAKGNILERFSAQQFPDLHSELNLSSLELGDSALYFCASSVGTGVIETQYFGPGTRLLVL.

J is TRBJ1-4 and V is TRBV9; D may be TRBD1 (6 bases). Deletions cut 0 bases from V and 7 bases from J, with 10 bases between. Germline assignment: CDR1 SGDLS and CDR2 YYNGEE. The CDR3 has 14 residues. The CDR3 region has the DNA TGTGCCAGCAGCGTAGCGGGGGGCTTTGAAAAACTGTTTTTT. Translating it yields CASSVAGGFEKLFF.

This chain uses TRBV7-4 with TRBJ2-4; 15 bases fit TRBD2. Per the germline V gene, CDR1 is SGHVT and CDR2 is SQSDAQ. V was pared by 5 bases and J by 0 bases, with 8 bases of the junction left unmatched. This CDR3 contains 19 residues. The DNA for the CDR3 is TGTGCCAGCAGCCCCCGGACTAGCGGGAGGGAATCAGCCAAAAACATTCAGTACTTC. It translates to CASSPRTSGRESAKNIQYF.

This chain connects TRBV30 to TRBJ1-6; possible D gene TRBD1, 5 bases. The CDR3 contains 14 residues. Germline CDR1 reads GTSNPN; CDR2 reads SVGIG (reference sequence). V lost 2 bases and J 10 bases, leaving 15 bases between the germline ends. CDR3 loop: CAWSPGTGDSPLHF. For the CDR3, the DNA is TGTGCCTGGAGTCCCGGGACGGGTGACTCACCCCTCCACTTT.

This chain joins TRBV2 and TRBJ2-1, with D possibly TRBD2 on 5 matching bases. The V and J ends lost 6 bases and 8 bases respectively, with 11 bases between them. This CDR3 region has 12 residues. Germline V gene data show CDR1 as SNHLY and CDR2 as FYNNEI. CDR3 DNA sequence: TGTGCCAGCAGAGTAGAGGGCGATGAGCAGTTCTTC. It is translated as CASRVEGDEQFF.

The chain recombines TRBV9 with TRBJ1-3, with D perhaps matching TRBD1 (5 bases). V lost 5 bases to trimming and J lost 0 bases, with 12 bases between them. The length of the CDR3 is 15 residues. From germline, CDR1 is SGDLS and CDR2 YYNGEE. In nucleotides, the CDR3 is TGTGCCAGCAGTTACGACAGTATCTCTGGAAACACCATATATTTT. This sequence encodes CASSYDSISGNTIYF.

The chain joins TRBV19 to TRBJ2-6; possibly TRBD1 or TRBD2 for D (5 bases each). This CDR3 contains 19 residues. Trimming stripped 6 bases from V and 0 bases from J, with 21 bases between. From germline, CDR1 is LNHDA and CDR2 SQIVND (reference sequence). CDR3 residues: CASRNRRDQSFSGANVLTF. The CDR3 DNA sequence: TGTGCCAGTAGGAACCGCCGGGACCAAAGCTTCTCTGGGGCCAACGTCCTGACTTTC.

This clone was picked up a small number of times. The chain employs TRBV5-1 and TRBJ1-1; tentatively, D is TRBD1 (6 bases). Trimming removed 4 bases at V and 0 bases at J, with 16 bases between. CDR3 size: 16 residues. In germline, CDR1 is SGHRS, CDR2 YFSETQ. CDR3: CASSPGRGEVNTEAFF. CDR3 bases: TGCGCCAGCAGCCCGGGCAGGGGAGAGGTGAACACTGAAGCTTTCTTT.

V gene TRBV5-5 combines with J gene TRBJ2-5; TRBD2 matches at 14 bases. The CDR3 extends over 17 amino acids. J was trimmed by 5 bases and V by 1 base; bases with no gene match: 7. Germline CDR1 reads SGHKS; CDR2 reads YYEKEE (reference sequence). The CDR3 loop is CASSLPTSGRVGETQYF. The CDR3 nucleotides are TGTGCCAGCAGCTTGCCGACTAGCGGGAGGGTGGGTGAGACCCAGTACTTC.

This clone was seen more than once but under ten times. Other DNA sequences of this sample code for an identical CDR3. This sequence joins TRBV2 and TRBJ2-5; D call uncertain. This CDR3 has 11 amino acids. Germline CDR1 SNHLY, CDR2 FYNNEI. Trimming took 4 bases from V and 5 from J, leaving 5 bases between them. The CDR3 here is CASSVRETQYF. CDR3 bases: TGTGCCAGCAGTGTCAGGGAGACCCAGTACTTC.

The chain carries TRBV6-5 and TRBJ2-1; D is ambiguous. V was pared by 0 bases and J by 3 bases, with 6 bases between. The CDR3 runs to 14 residues. In germline, CDR1 is MNHEY, CDR2 SVGAGI. In nucleotides, the CDR3 is TGTGCCAGCAGTTACTCGGGTTACTACAATGAGCAGTTCTTC. The encoded protein is CASSYSGYYNEQFF.

V and J are TRBV18 and TRBJ1-4, with D possibly being TRBD1 (6 bases). Germline V gene lookup returns CDR1 KGHSH and CDR2 LQKENI. Trimming took 3 bases from V and 4 from J, leaving 6 bases between them. CDR3 length: 13 amino acids. The CDR3 DNA follows: TGTGCCAGCTCACCGGACAGTAATGAAAAACTGTTTTTT. Its protein is CASSPDSNEKLFF.

The CDR3 DNA follows: TGTGCCAGCAGCTTTAGCGGCGGGAATGAGCAGTTCTTC. It translates to CASSFSGGNEQFF. V and J are TRBV5-4 and TRBJ2-1, with D possibly being TRBD2 (6 bases). The CDR3 contains 13 residues. CDR1 is SGHNT, CDR2 YYREEE, per germline (reference sequence). V was clipped by 2 bases and J by 7 bases, with 10 bases between them.

The gene calls are TRBV7-9 and TRBJ2-3; D might be TRBD1 (5 bases). The CDR3 covers 11 residues. From germline, CDR1 is SEHNR and CDR2 FQNEAQ (reference sequence). Trimming took 7 bases from V and 6 from J, leaving 8 bases between them. The CDR3 DNA sequence: TGTGCCAGCACCAGGGTGGATACGCAGTATTTT. It encodes CASTRVDTQYF.

This rearrangement joins TRBV10-3 to TRBJ2-7, with 9 bases fitting TRBD1. The V segment lost 10 bases and the J segment 2 bases; nucleotides outside the gene matches: 12. The CDR3 sequence is 15 residues long. Germline values: CDR1 ENHRY, CDR2 SYGVKD. The CDR3 nucleotides read TGTGCCACGCACCTCCGGGACAGGGAAACCTACGAGCAGTACTTC. Translated: CATHLRDRETYEQYF.

This chain connects TRBV4-3 to TRBJ2-1; TRBD1 aligns across 9 bases. In germline, CDR1 is LGHNA, CDR2 YSLEER. V shed 5 bases and J 4 bases; nucleotides not matched to a gene: 6. The CDR3 length is 15 residues. This CDR3 reads CASSSPDRGYNEQFF. The CDR3, as DNA: TGCGCCAGCAGCTCTCCGGACAGGGGTTACAATGAGCAGTTCTTC.